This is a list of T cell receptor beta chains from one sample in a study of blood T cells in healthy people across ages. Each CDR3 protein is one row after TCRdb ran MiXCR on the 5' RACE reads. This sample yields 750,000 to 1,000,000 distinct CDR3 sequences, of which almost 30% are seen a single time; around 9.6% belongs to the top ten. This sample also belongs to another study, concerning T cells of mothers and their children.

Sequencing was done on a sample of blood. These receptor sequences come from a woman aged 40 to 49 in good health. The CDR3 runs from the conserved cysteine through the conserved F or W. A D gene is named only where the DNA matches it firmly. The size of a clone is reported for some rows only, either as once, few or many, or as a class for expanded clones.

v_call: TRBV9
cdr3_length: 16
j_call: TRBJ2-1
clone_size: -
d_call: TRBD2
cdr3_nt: TGTGCCAGCAGCGTAGTAGCGGGGAGCTCCTACAATGAGCAGTTCTTC
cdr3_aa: CASSVVAGSSYNEQFF

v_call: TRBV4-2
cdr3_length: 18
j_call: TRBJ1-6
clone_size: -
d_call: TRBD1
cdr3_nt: TGTACCAGCAGCCAAGACCTACTGGGACAGCTTAAGAATTCACCCCTCCACTTT
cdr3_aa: CTSSQDLLGQLKNSPLHF

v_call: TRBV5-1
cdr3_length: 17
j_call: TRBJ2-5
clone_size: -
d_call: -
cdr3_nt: TGCGCCAGCAGTGCGAGGGCCCCGCTCGGTCGGATGGAGACCCAGTACTTC
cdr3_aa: CASSARAPLGRMETQYF

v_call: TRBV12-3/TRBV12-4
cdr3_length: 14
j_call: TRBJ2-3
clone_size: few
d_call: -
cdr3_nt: TGTGCCAGCAGGCCAGGGGCAGAAGGGAAGGCGCAGTATTTT
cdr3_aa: CASRPGAEGKAQYF

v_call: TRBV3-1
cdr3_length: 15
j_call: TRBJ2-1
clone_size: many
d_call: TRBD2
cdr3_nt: TGTGCCAGCAGCCGGAATCCGGGGGGTTGGAATGAGCAGTTCTTC
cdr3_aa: CASSRNPGGWNEQFF

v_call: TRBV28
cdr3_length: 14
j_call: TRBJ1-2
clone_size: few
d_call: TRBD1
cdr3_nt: TGTGCCAGCAGGACAGGGGGCGAAGACTATGGCTACACCTTC
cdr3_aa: CASRTGGEDYGYTF

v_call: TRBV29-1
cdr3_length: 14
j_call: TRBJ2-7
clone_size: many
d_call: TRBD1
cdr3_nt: TGCAGCGTTCAGCCGGGACAGGGAGGTAGGGAGCAGTACTTC
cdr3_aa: CSVQPGQGGREQYF

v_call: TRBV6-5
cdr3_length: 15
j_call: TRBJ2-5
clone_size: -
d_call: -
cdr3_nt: TGTGCCAGCAGAAACGAGGGGGGAAGGTTTAATGAGCAGTACTTC
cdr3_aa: CASRNEGGRFNEQYF

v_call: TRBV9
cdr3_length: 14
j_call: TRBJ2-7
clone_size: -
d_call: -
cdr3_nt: TGTGCCAACAGCGTAGAGGCTTCCCCCTTCGAGCAGTACTTC
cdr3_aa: CANSVEASPFEQYF

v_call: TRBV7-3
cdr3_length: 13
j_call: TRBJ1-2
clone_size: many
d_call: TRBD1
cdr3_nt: TGTGCCAGCAGCTACGGGACAGGGGATGGCTACACCTTC
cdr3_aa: CASSYGTGDGYTF

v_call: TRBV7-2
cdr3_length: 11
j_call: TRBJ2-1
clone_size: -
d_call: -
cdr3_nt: TGTGCCAGCAGCGATTGGGGGCAGCAGTTCTTC
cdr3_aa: CASSDWGQQFF

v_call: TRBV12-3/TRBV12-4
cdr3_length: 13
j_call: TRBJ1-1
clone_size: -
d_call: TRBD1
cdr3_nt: TGTGCCAGCAGTGCCTGGGGACAGGGGCTGGCTTTCTTT
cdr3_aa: CASSAWGQGLAFF

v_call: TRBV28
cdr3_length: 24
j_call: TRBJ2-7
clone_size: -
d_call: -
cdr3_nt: TGTGCCAGCAGTCGATCGCCCCGGGCAGGGTTTGGCCACCCAGATCCACGTCCAGGCTACGAGCAGTACTTC
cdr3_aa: CASSRSPRAGFGHPDPRPGYEQYF

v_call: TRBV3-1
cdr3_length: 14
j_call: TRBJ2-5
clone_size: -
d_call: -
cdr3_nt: TGTGCCAGCAGCGTAGGGCACGCGTGGGAGACCCAGTACTTC
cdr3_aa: CASSVGHAWETQYF

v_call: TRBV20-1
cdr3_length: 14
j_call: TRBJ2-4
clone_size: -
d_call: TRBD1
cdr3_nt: TGCAGTGCTCCTCACCGACAGGGTGGTGACATTCAGTACTTC
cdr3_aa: CSAPHRQGGDIQYF

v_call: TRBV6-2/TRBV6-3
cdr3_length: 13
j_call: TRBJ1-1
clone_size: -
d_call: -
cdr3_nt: TGTGCCAGCAACCAGGGGAGTATCGCTGAAGCTTTCTTT
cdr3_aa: CASNQGSIAEAFF

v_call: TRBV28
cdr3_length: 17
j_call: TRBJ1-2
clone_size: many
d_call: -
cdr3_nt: TGTGCCAGCAGTTCCCCCCTCCTCAGGGTCGATACTGGTGGCTACACCTTC
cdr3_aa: CASSSPLLRVDTGGYTF

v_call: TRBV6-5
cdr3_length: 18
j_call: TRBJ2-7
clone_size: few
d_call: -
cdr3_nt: TGTGCCAGCAGTTACTCTCCACCAATGGCCGCGGGCCTTTACGAGCAGTACTTC
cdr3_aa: CASSYSPPMAAGLYEQYF

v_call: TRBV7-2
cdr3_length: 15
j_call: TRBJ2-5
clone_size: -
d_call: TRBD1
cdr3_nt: TGTGCCAGCAGCGGAGGGACAGGAGGTAGAAAGACCCAGTACTTC
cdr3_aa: CASSGGTGGRKTQYF

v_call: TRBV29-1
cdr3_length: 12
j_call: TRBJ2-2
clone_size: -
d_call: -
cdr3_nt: TGCAGCGTTGGGGGGAACACCGGGGAGCTGTTTTTT
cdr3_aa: CSVGGNTGELFF

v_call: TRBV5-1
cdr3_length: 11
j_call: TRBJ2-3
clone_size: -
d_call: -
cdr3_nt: TGCGCCAGCAGCTCGATAGGAACGCAGTATTTT
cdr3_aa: CASSSIGTQYF

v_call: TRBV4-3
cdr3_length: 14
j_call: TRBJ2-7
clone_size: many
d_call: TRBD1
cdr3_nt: TGCGCCAGCAGCCAAGGAGGGACAGGGTCGGAGCAGTACTTC
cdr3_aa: CASSQGGTGSEQYF

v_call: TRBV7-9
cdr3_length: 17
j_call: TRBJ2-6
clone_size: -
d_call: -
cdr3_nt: TGTGCCAGCAGCTTAAGGGCATCGGGCACTGGGGCCAACGTCCTGACTTTC
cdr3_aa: CASSLRASGTGANVLTF

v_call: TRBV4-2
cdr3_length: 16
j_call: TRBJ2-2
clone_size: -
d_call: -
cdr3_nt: TGTGCCAGCAGCCAAGAAGGGCGATCGAACACCGGGGAGCTGTTTTTT
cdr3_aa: CASSQEGRSNTGELFF

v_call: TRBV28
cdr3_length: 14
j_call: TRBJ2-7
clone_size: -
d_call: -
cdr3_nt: TGTGCCAGCAGTCGCCCCCCTCAGGGATACGAGCAGTACTTC
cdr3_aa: CASSRPPQGYEQYF

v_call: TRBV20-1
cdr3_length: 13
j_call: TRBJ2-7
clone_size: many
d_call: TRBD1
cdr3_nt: TGCAGTGCCCTACAGGGGGCGAAGAACGAGCAGTACTTC
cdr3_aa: CSALQGAKNEQYF

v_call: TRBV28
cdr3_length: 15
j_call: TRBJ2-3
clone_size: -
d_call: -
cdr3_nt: TGTGCCAGCGGGGTGCTACAGGGAGGCGCAGATACGCAGTATTTT
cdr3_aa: CASGVLQGGADTQYF

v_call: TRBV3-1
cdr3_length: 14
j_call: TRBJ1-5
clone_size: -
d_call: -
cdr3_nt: TGTGCCAGCAGCTCTGGACAGTCTAATCCGCCCCAGCATTTT
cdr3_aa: CASSSGQSNPPQHF

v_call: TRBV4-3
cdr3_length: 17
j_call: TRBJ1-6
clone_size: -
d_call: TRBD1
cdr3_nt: TGCGCCAGCAGCCAAGCCCGGACAGGGGGCTATAATTCACCCCTCCACTTT
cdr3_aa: CASSQARTGGYNSPLHF

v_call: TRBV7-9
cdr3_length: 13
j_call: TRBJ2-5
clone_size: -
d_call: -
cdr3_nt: TGTGCCAGCAGCTTATGGGGGGCTGAGACCCAGTACTTC
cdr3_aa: CASSLWGAETQYF

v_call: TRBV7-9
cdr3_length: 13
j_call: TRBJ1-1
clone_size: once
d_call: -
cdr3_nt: TGTGCCAGAAGACAACTGATGGACACTGAAGCTTTCTTT
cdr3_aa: CARRQLMDTEAFF

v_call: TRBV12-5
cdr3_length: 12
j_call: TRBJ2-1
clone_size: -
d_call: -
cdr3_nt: TGTGCTAGTGGTTTAAGACACAATGAGCAGTTCTTC
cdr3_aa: CASGLRHNEQFF

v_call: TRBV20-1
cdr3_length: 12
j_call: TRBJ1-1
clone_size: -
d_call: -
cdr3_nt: TGCAGTGCTAGCTGGGGGGGGGTTGAAGCTTTCTTT
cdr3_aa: CSASWGGVEAFF

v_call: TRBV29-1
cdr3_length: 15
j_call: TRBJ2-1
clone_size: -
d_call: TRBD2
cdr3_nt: TGCAGTCAAGGAGAACTAGCGGGTTCCTACAATGAGCAGTTCTTC
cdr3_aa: CSQGELAGSYNEQFF

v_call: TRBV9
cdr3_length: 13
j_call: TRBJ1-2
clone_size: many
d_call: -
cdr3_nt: TGTGCCAGCAGTGGGCAGGGGTATTATGGCTACACCTTC
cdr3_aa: CASSGQGYYGYTF

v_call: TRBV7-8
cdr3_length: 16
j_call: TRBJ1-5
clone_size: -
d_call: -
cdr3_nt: TGTGCCAGCAGCTTAGCGGGGGGGTACAAGAATCAGCCCCAGCATTTT
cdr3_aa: CASSLAGGYKNQPQHF

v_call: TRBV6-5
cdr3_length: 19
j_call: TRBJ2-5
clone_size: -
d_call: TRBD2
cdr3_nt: TGTGCCAGCAGTTACTCCCCACTGACTAGCGGGGGCGGGAACAATGAGCAGTACTTC
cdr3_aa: CASSYSPLTSGGGNNEQYF

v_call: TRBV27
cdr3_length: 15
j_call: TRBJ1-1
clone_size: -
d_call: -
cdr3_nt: TGTGCCGGCAGTTTATTTGGCAGGATGGACACTGAAGCTTTCTTT
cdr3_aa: CAGSLFGRMDTEAFF

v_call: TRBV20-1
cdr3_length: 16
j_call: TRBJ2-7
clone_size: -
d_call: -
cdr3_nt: TGCAGTGCTAGAGATTGGAACCGGACAGCTCTCTACGAGCAGTACTTC
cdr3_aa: CSARDWNRTALYEQYF

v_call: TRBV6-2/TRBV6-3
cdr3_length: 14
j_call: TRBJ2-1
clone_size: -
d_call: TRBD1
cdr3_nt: TGTGCCAGCAGTCGACAGGGAGAGTACAATGAGCAGTTCTTC
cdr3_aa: CASSRQGEYNEQFF